Presented here are 24 T cell receptor beta chains from one specimen sequenced in a study of response to subunit inactivated influenza vaccine. TCRdb called the RT-PCR reads again in MiXCR, with one record for every CDR3 protein. The sample has hundreds of thousands of distinct CDR3 sequences; less than 8% are singletons. The input for sequencing was PBMCs from blood, taken around 25 months after vaccination. These receptors all come from a man aged 45 to 70 who received an inactivated influenza vaccine.

This chain connects TRBV5-6 to TRBJ2-1; 7 nucleotides match TRBD1. This CDR3 has 15 amino acids. From germline, CDR1 is SGHDT and CDR2 YYEEEE. With 0 bases clipped from V and 5 bases from J, the junction kept 5 bases outside the gene matches. CDR3 coding DNA: TGTGCCAGCAGCTTGGACAGGGGAAAGAACAATGAGCAGTTCTTC. Translated, it gives CASSLDRGKNNEQFF.

This sequence joins TRBV24-1 and TRBJ1-2; no reliable D call. V was shortened by 1 base and J by 2 bases, with 7 bases between the two germline ends. There are 14 residues in the CDR3. Germline V CDR1 and CDR2: KGHDR, SFDVKD. CDR3 in amino acids: CATSDLGQNYGYTF. Here the CDR3 DNA reads TGTGCCACCAGTGATTTAGGTCAGAACTATGGCTACACCTTC.

The genes are TRBV2 and TRBJ1-1; D gene ambiguous. Trimming cost V 10 bases and J 8 bases, with 14 bases left between them. The CDR3 is made up of 11 amino acids. Germline-derived CDR1 and CDR2 are SNHLY and FYNNEI. DNA for the CDR3: TGTGCCACCTACAGAATCCGAGAAGCTTTCTTT. It yields the protein CATYRIREAFF. The full variable domain, in which reference TRBV2 and TRBJ1-1 provide the parts outside the CDR3, is EPEVTQTPSHQVTQMGQEVILRCVPISNHLYFYWYRQILGQKVEFLVSFYNNEISEKSEIFDDQFSVERPDGSNFTLKIRSTKLEDSAMYFCATYRIREAFFGQGTRLTVV.

The chain has TRBV5-5 and TRBJ1-6; 7 nucleotides align to TRBD1. CDR3 length: 17 amino acids. V lost 3 bases and J lost 4; bases outside the gene matches: 10. Germline V gene data show CDR1 as SGHKS and CDR2 as YYEKEE (reference sequence). The CDR3 coding sequence is TGTGCCAGCAGCTCTCGGGCCGCAGGGGGTTATAATTCACCCCTCCACTTT. It yields the protein CASSSRAAGGYNSPLHF.

This clonotype was counted many times. This chain connects TRBV11-2 to TRBJ1-2, with D tentatively TRBD1 (5 bases). V lost 5 bases, J lost 2 bases, and 12 bases lay in between. The CDR3 runs to 14 residues. CDR1 and CDR2 from the germline V gene are SGHAT and FQNNGV. The CDR3 is CASSATRGNYGYTF. The CDR3 nucleotides are TGTGCCAGCAGCGCGACCCGGGGGAACTATGGCTACACCTTC.

V and J are TRBV7-2 and TRBJ2-1; D is undetermined. V was pared by 2 bases and J by 8 bases, with 13 bases between. CDR3 length: 14 amino acids. From germline, CDR1 is SGHTA and CDR2 FQGNSA. The DNA of the CDR3 is TGTGCCAGCAGCTTAACCCGTGATGAGGATGAGCAGTTCTTC. It yields the protein CASSLTRDEDEQFF. The complete variable domain, with remaining parts taken from reference TRBV7-2 and TRBJ2-1, reads GAGVSQSPSNKVTEKGKDVELRCDPISGHTALYWYRQSLGQGLEFLIYFQGNSAPDKSGLPSDRFSAERTGGSVSTLTIQRTQQEDSAVYLCASSLTRDEDEQFFGPGTRLTVL.

This clonotype was seen repeatedly, ten times or more. This chain uses TRBV7-7 with TRBJ2-5; D unclear. Germline V CDR1 and CDR2: SSHAT, FNYEAQ (reference sequence). Trimming cost V 5 bases and J 5 bases, with 12 bases left between them. CDR3 length equals 13 residues. The chain's CDR3 is CASSLGILETQYF. DNA for the CDR3: TGTGCCAGCAGCCTAGGGATTTTGGAGACCCAGTACTTC.

This sequence joins TRBV10-3 and TRBJ2-7; possible D gene TRBD2, 5 bases. Germline V gives CDR1 ENHRY, CDR2 SYGVKD. This CDR3 has 12 residues. The CDR3 loop is CATGIDTYEQYF. The CDR3 nucleotides are TGTGCAACCGGGATAGACACCTACGAGCAGTACTTC.

This clonotype was observed a few times. This chain connects TRBV6-2 or TRBV6-3 to TRBJ2-1; 7 bases align to TRBD2. V gave up 4 bases and J gave up 6 bases; unmatched junction bases: 9. This CDR3 contains 15 residues. CDR1 is MNHEY, CDR2 SVGEGT, per germline. CDR3 coding DNA: TGTGCCAGCAGTTTGGTTGTAGGGGAGGGCAATGAGCAGTTCTTC. Protein: CASSLVVGEGNEQFF.

The gene calls are TRBV20-1 and TRBJ2-2; 13 nucleotides align to TRBD2. CDR1 and CDR2 (germline): DFQATT, SNEGSKA (reference sequence). J lost 5 bases, V lost 3 bases, and 9 bases had no gene match. The CDR3 length is 17 residues. CDR3: CSASSPRTSGGTGELFF. The CDR3 DNA reads as TGCAGTGCTAGTTCTCCGAGGACTAGCGGGGGTACCGGGGAGCTGTTTTTT.

This clonotype was recorded a few times. V and J are TRBV6-1 and TRBJ1-5, with 8 bases that match TRBD1. The CDR3 is 14 amino acids. Germline CDR1 is MNHNS and CDR2 is SASEGT. V lost 7 bases to trimming and J lost 5 bases; unmatched junction nucleotides: 7. This CDR3 is CASTKQGGHQPQHF. Written as DNA, the CDR3 is TGTGCCAGCACCAAACAGGGGGGTCATCAGCCCCAGCATTTT.

The rearrangement uses TRBV3-1 and TRBJ2-3; the match to TRBD2 covers 13 bases. Unmatched junction bases numbered 7, after V lost 4 bases and J lost 9 bases. Germline CDR1 reads LGHDT; CDR2 reads YNNKEL (reference sequence). The CDR3 spans 15 residues. The CDR3: CASSPGGLAGETQYF. Here the CDR3 DNA reads TGTGCCAGCAGCCCCGGAGGACTAGCGGGAGAGACGCAGTATTTT.

Many counts were recorded for this clonotype. The rearrangement joins TRBV7-9 to TRBJ1-1; 7 nucleotides match TRBD1. V was pared by 5 bases and J by 5 bases, with 5 bases of the junction left unmatched. Germline V CDR1 and CDR2: SEHNR, FQNEAQ (reference sequence). The CDR3 is made up of 13 amino acids. The CDR3 coding sequence is TGTGCCAGCAGCACTCAACAGGGGACTGAAGCTTTCTTT. Translation gives CASSTQQGTEAFF. Variable domain in full (rest from reference TRBV7-9 and TRBJ1-1): DTGVSQNPRHKITKRGQNVTFRCDPISEHNRLYWYRQTLGQGPEFLTYFQNEAQLEKSRLLSDRFSAERPKGSFSTLEIQRTEQGDSAMYLCASSTQQGTEAFFGQGTRLTVV.

This clonotype came up many times. The V and J genes are TRBV27 and TRBJ2-7; D might be TRBD2 (5 bases). The CDR3 loop spans 16 amino acids. The ends were cut back, 6 bases at V and 6 bases at J, with 24 bases in the middle. Germline loops: CDR1 MNHEY, CDR2 SMNVEV (reference sequence). The CDR3 bases are TGTGCCAGCAGAATATCACCGGCTAGCCCGGGTCTCGAGCAGTACTTC. Residues: CASRISPASPGLEQYF.

This clonotype was observed at least ten times. The chain joins TRBV12-3 or TRBV12-4 to TRBJ2-7; 10 bases are shared with TRBD2. J gave up 3 bases and V 5 bases, and 7 bases lay outside the gene matches. The CDR3 extends over 15 amino acids. In DNA, the CDR3 is TGTGCCAGCAGTGGAGGACTAGCGGCTTTCTACGAGCAGTACTTC. It encodes CASSGGLAAFYEQYF.

This clonotype was counted ten times or more. This chain links TRBV4-2 with TRBJ1-6, with a possible D match to TRBD1 (5 bases). V was clipped by 2 bases and J by 7 bases, with 18 bases between them. Germline V gene sequence: CDR1 LGHNA, CDR2 YNFKEQ. The CDR3 runs 17 residues. CDR3 sequence: CASSQPIRGTSNSPLHF. The CDR3 DNA sequence: TGTGCCAGCAGCCAACCCATCCGGGGGACTTCCAATTCACCCCTCCACTTT.

This chain links TRBV7-6 with TRBJ2-1, with 11 bases aligning to TRBD2. V lost 1 base and J lost 2; bases outside the gene matches: 4. Germline CDR1 and CDR2: SGHVS and FNYEAQ. The CDR3 covers 17 residues. The CDR3 DNA is TGTGCCAGCAGCTTAGGGGCTAGCGGGGGGACCTACAATGAGCAGTTCTTC. This encodes CASSLGASGGTYNEQFF.

This clonotype showed up just a few times. In nucleotides, the CDR3 is TGTGCCAGCAGCCAATTTGGGACTAGCGGGAGGGCCCGGTTTATCGAGCAGTTCTTC. It translates to CASSQFGTSGRARFIEQFF. The rearrangement links TRBV16 to TRBJ2-1, with 16 positions matching TRBD2. Unmatched junction bases numbered 13, after V lost 1 base and J lost 10 bases. CDR1 and CDR2 (germline): KGHSY, FQNENV. The CDR3 totals 19 residues.

This clonotype appeared a few times. V gene TRBV7-2 combines with J gene TRBJ2-1; no clear D gene. This CDR3 contains 15 residues. Germline-derived CDR1 and CDR2 are SGHTA and FQGNSA. V lost 2 bases and J lost 2, with 10 bases in between. The CDR3 DNA reads as TGTGCCAGCAGCTTAAACGGGCATACCTACAATGAGCAGTTCTTC. Translating it yields CASSLNGHTYNEQFF.

The J gene is TRBJ1-3, the V gene TRBV12-3 or TRBV12-4, with D unresolved. CDR3 length: 13 residues. The V end was cut by 7 bases, the J end by 0 bases, with 7 bases between. The CDR3 region has the DNA TGTGCCAGCAACCGTTTCTCTGGAAACACCATATATTTT. Residues: CASNRFSGNTIYF.

Only a few counts were recorded for this clonotype. The chain employs TRBV28 and TRBJ1-1; 8 bases are a match to TRBD1. CDR1 and CDR2 (germline): MDHEN, SYDVKM. This CDR3 is built from 16 residues. V was pared by 8 bases and J by 0 bases, with 11 bases of the junction left unmatched. CDR3 nucleotides: TGTGCCAGCTGCCCCGGACAGGGAACCATGAACACTGAAGCTTTCTTT. Protein product: CASCPGQGTMNTEAFF.

The V and J genes are TRBV27 and TRBJ2-1; D call uncertain. V dropped 3 bases and J dropped 7 bases, with 10 bases sitting between them. Germline CDR1 reads MNHEY; CDR2 reads SMNVEV (reference sequence). This CDR3 contains 13 residues. CDR3 coding DNA: TGTGCCAGCAGTTTTGGTTCTGGAAATGAGCAGTTCTTC. It specifies CASSFGSGNEQFF.

This clonotype was observed many times. V gene TRBV6-5 combines with J gene TRBJ1-4, with D uncertain. This CDR3 contains 14 residues. The germline CDR1 and CDR2 sequences are MNHEY and SVGAGI. V was shortened by 2 bases and J by 7 bases, with 11 bases between the two germline ends. This chain's CDR3 is CASSYGSQPEKLFF. The CDR3 region has the DNA TGTGCCAGCAGTTACGGTTCACAGCCTGAAAAACTGTTTTTT.

This clonotype showed up many times. V usage is TRBV20-1 and J usage is TRBJ2-5; tentatively, D is TRBD2 (6 bases). V shed 2 bases and J shed 0 bases, with 7 bases lying between them. Germline V lookup: CDR1 DFQATT, CDR2 SNEGSKA (reference sequence). The CDR3 contains 13 residues. The CDR3 here is CSARRDYQETQYF. The CDR3 coding sequence is TGCAGTGCTAGACGGGACTACCAAGAGACCCAGTACTTC.